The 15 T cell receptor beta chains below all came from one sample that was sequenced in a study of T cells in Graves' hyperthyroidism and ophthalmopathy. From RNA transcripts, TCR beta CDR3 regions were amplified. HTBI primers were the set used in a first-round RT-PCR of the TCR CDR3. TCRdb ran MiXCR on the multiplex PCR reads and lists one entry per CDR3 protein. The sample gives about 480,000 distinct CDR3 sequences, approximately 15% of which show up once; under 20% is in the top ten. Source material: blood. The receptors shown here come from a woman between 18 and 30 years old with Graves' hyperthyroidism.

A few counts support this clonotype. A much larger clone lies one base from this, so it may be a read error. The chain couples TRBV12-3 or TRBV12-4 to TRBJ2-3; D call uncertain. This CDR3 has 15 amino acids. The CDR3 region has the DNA TGTGCCAGCAGTCTTCTCTGCGAGGAAGTAGATACGCGGTATTTT. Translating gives CASSLLCEEVDTRYF.

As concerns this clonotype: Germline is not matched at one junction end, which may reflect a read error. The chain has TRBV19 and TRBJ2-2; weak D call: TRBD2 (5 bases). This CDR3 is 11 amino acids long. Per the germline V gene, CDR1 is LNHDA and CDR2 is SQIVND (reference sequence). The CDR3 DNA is TGTGCCAGTAGAGGAACCGGGGATCTGTTTTTT. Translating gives CASRGTGDLFF.

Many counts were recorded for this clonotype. CDR3 region: CASRPGRTNYGYTF. In DNA form, the CDR3 reads TGTGCCAGCAGGCCTGGACGAACTAACTATGGCTACACCTTC. The chain has TRBV27 and TRBJ1-2; D unresolved. This CDR3 is built from 14 residues. The germline CDR1 and CDR2 sequences are MNHEY and SMNVEV (reference sequence). Trimming stripped 6 bases from V and 0 bases from J, with 11 bases between.

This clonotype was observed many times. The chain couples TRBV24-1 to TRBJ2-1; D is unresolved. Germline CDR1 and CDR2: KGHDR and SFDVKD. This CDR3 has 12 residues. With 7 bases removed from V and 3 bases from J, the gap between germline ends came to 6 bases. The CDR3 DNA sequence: TGTGCCACCAGGACACACTACAATGAGCAGTTCTTC. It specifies CATRTHYNEQFF.

DNA of the CDR3: TGTGCCACCAGTGGTTCCTCTATCGAGACCCAGTACTTC. Translating it yields CATSGSSIETQYF. The chain couples TRBV24-1 to TRBJ2-5; D gene uncertain. The V gene lost 5 bases and the J gene lost 5 bases, with 11 bases spanning the gap. Germline V lookup: CDR1 KGHDR, CDR2 SFDVKD. The CDR3 length is 13 residues.

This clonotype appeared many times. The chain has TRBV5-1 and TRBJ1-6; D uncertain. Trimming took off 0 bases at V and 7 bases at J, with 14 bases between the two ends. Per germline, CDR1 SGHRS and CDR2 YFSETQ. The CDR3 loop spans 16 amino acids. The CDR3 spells CASSLGFRESNSPLHF. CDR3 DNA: TGCGCCAGCAGCTTGGGGTTTAGGGAATCGAATTCACCCCTCCACTTT. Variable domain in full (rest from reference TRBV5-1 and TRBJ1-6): KAGVTQTPRYLIKTRGQQVTLSCSPISGHRSVSWYQQTPGQGLQFLFEYFSETQRNKGNFPGRFSGRQFSNSRSEMNVSTLELGDSALYLCASSLGFRESNSPLHFGNGTRLTVT.

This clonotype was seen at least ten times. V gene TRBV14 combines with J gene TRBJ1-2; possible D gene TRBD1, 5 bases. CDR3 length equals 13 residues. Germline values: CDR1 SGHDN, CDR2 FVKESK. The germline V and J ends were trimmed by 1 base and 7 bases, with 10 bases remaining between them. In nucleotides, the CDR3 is TGTGCCAGCAGCCAAGTCGGGGCGGCTGGCTACACCTTC. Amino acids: CASSQVGAAGYTF.

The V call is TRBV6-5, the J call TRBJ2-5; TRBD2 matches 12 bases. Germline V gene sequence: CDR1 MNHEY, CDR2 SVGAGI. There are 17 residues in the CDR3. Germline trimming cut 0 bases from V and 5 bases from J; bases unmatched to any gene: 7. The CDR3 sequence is CASSYSLAGGPRETQYF. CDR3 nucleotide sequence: TGTGCCAGCAGTTACTCCCTAGCGGGAGGGCCTCGGGAGACCCAGTACTTC.

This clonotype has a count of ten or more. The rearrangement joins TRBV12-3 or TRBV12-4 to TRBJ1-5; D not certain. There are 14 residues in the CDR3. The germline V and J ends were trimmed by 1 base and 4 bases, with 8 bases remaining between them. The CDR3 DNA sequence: TGTGCCAGCAGTTTAGGTTTAAGGAATCAGCCCCAGCATTTT. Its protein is CASSLGLRNQPQHF.

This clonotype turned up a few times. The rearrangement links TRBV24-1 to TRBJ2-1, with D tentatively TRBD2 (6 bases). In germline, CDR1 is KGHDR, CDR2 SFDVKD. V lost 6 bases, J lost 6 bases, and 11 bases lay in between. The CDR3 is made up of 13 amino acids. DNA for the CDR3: TGTGCCACCAGTACTGGACTACCCAATGAGCAGTTCTTC. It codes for CATSTGLPNEQFF.

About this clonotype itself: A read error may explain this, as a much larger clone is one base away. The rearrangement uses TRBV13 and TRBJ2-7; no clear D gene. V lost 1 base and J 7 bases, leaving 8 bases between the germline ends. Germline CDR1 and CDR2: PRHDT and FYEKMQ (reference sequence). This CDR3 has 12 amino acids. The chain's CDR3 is CASSLEGPEQYF. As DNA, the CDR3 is TGTGCCAGCAGCTTAGAAGGGCCTGAGCAGTACTTC.

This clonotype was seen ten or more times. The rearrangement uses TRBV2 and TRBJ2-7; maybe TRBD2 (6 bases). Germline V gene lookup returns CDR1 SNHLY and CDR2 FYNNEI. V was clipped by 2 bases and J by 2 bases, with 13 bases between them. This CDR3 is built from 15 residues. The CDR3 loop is CASSENAGMPYEQYF. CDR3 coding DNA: TGTGCCAGCAGTGAAAATGCGGGAATGCCCTACGAGCAGTACTTC.

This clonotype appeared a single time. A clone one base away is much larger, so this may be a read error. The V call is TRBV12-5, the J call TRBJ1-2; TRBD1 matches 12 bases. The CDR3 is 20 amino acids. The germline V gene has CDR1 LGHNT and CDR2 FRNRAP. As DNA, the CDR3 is TGTGCTAGTGGTTTAGCCGGGACAGGGGGCTACCTAACTGCTAACTATGGCTACGCCTTC. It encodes CASGLAGTGGYLTANYGYAF.

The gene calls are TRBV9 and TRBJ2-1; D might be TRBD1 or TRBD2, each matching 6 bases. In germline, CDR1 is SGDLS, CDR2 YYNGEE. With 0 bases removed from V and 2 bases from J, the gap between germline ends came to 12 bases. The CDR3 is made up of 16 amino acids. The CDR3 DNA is TGTGCCAGCAGCGTAGGTGGGGGGCCAACCTACAATGAGCAGTTCTTC. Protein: CASSVGGGPTYNEQFF. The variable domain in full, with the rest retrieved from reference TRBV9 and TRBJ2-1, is DSGVTQTPKHLITATGQRVTLRCSPRSGDLSVYWYQQSLDQGLQFLIQYYNGEERAKGNILERFSAQQFPDLHSELNLSSLELGDSALYFCASSVGGGPTYNEQFFGPGTRLTVL.

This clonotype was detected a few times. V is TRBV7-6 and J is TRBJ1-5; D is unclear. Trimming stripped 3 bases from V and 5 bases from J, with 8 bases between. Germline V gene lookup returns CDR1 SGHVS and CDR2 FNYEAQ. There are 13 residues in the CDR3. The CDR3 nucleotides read TGTGCCAGCAGCTTGAGTTTTTATCAGCCCCAGCATTTT. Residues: CASSLSFYQPQHF.